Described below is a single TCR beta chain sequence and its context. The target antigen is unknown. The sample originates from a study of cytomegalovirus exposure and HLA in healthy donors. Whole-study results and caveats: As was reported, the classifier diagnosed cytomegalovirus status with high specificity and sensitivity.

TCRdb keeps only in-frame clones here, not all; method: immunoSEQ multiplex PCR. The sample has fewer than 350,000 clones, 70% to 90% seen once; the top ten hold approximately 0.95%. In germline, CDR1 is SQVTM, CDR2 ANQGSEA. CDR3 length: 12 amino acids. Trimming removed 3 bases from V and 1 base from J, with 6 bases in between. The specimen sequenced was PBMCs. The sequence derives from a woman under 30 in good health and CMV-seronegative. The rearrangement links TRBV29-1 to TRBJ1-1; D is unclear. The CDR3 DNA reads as TGCAGCGTTGAGCAGAAGAACACTGAAGCTTTCTTT. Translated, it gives CSVEQKNTEAFF.